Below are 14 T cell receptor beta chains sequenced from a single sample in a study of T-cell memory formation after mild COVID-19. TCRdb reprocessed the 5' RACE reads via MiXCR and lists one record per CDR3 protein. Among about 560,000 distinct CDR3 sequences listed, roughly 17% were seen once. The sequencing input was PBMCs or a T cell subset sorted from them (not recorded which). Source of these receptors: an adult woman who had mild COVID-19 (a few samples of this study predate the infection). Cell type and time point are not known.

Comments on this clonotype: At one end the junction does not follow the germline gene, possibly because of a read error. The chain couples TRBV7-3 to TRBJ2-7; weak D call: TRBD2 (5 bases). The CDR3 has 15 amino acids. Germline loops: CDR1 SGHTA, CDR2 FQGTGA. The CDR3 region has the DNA TGTGCCAGCAGCTTAACGGTTAAGGACTCCGACGAGCAGTACTTC. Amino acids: CASSLTVKDSDEQYF. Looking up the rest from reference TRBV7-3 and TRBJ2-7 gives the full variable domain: GAGVSQTPSNKVTEKGKYVELRCDPISGHTALYWYRQSLGQGPEFLIYFQGTGAADDSGLPNDRFFAVRPEGSVSTLKIQRTERGDSAVYLCASSLTVKDSDEQYFGPGTRLTVT.

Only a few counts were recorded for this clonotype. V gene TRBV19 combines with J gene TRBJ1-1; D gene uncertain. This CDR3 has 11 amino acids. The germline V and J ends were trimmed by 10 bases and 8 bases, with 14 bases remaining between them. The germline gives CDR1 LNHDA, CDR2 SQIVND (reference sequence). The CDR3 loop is CATHITGEAFF. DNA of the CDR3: TGTGCCACCCATATTACTGGGGAAGCTTTCTTT.

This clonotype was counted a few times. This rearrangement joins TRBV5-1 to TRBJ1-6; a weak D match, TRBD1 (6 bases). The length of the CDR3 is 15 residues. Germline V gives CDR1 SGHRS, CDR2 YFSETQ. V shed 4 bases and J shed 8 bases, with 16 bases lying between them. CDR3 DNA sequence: TGCGCCAGCAGCATACTACAGGGCGCGGATTCACCCCTCCACTTT. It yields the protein CASSILQGADSPLHF. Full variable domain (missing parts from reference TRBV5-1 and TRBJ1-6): KAGVTQTPRYLIKTRGQQVTLSCSPISGHRSVSWYQQTPGQGLQFLFEYFSETQRNKGNFPGRFSGRQFSNSRSEMNVSTLELGDSALYLCASSILQGADSPLHFGNGTRLTVT.

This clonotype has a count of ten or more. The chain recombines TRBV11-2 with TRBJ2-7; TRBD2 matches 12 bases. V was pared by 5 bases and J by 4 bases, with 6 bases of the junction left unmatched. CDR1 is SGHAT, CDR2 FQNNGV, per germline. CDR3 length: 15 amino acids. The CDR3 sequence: CASSRTSGKLYEQYF. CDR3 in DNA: TGTGCCAGCAGCCGGACTAGCGGGAAGTTGTACGAGCAGTACTTC.

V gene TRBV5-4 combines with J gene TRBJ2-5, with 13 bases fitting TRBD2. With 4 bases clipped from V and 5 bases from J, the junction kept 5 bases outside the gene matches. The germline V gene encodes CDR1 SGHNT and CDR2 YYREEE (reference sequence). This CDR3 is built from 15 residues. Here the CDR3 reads CASSGGLAGVETQYF. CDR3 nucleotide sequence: TGTGCCAGCAGCGGAGGACTAGCGGGAGTGGAGACCCAGTACTTC.

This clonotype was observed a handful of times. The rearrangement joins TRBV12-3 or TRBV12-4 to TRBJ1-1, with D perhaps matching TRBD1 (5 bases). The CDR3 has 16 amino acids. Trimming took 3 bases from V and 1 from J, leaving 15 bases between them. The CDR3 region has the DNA TGTGCCAGCAGTTTCCCTCCAGGGCCCCCGAACACTGAAGCTTTCTTT. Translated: CASSFPPGPPNTEAFF.

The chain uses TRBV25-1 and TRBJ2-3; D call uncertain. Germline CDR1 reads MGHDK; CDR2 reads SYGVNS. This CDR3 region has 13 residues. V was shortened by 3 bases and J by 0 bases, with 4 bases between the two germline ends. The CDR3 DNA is TGTGCCAGCAGTGACGGGAGCACAGATACGCAGTATTTT. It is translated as CASSDGSTDTQYF.

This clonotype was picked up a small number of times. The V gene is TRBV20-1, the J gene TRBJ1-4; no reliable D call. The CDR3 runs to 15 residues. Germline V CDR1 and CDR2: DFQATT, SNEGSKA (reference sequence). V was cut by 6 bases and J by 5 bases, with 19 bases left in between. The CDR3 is CSAQVPMDRNEKLFF. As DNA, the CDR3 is TGCAGTGCGCAAGTCCCGATGGACCGAAATGAAAAACTGTTTTTT.

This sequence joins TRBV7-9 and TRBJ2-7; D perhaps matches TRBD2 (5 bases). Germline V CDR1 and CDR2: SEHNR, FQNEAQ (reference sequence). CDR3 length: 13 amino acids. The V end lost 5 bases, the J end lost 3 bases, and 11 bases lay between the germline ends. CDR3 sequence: CASSVGEVYEQYF. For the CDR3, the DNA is TGTGCCAGCAGCGTCGGGGAAGTCTACGAGCAGTACTTC.

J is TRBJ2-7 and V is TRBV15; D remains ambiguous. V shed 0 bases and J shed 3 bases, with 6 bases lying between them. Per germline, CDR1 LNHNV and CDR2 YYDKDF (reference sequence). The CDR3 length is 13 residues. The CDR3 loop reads CATSREGGYEQYF. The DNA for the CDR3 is TGTGCCACCAGCAGAGAGGGTGGCTACGAGCAGTACTTC.

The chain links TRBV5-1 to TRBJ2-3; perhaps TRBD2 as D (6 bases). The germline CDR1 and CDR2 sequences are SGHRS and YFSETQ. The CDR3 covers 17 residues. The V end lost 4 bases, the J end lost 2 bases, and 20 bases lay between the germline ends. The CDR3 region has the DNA TGCGCCAGCAGCGGAGCAACGATAGCGGCTGTCACAGATACGCAGTATTTT. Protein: CASSGATIAAVTDTQYF.

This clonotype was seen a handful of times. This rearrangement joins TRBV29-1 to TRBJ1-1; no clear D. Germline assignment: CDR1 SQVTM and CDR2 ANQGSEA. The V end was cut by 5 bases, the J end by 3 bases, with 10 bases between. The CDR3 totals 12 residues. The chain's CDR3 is CSVPTGDTEAFF. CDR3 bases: TGCAGCGTTCCAACCGGGGACACTGAAGCTTTCTTT.

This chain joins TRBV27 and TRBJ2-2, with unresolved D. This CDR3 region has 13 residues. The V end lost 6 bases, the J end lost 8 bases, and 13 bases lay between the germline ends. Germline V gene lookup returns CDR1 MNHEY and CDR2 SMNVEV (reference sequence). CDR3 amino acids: CASSERVGGELFF. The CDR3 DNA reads TGTGCCAGCAGCGAAAGAGTGGGAGGGGAGCTGTTTTTT.

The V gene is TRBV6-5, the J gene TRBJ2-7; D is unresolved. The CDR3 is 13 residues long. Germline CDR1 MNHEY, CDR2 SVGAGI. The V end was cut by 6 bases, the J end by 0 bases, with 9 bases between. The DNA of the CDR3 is TGTGCCAGCAGAACAGAAAGCTCCTACGAGCAGTACTTC. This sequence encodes CASRTESSYEQYF.